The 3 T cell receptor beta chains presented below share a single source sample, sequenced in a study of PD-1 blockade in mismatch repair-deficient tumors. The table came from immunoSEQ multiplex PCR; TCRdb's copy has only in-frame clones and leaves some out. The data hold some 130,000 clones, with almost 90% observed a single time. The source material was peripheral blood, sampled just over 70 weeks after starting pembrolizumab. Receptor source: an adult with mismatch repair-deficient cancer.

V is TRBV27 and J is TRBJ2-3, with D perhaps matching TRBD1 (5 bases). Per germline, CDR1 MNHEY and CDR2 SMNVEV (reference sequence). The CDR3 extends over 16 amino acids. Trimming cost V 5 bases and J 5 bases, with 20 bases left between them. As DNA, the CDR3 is TGTGCCAGCAGTCCCCTACAGGTCCGCAGCTTAGATACGCAGTATTTT. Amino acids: CASSPLQVRSLDTQYF.

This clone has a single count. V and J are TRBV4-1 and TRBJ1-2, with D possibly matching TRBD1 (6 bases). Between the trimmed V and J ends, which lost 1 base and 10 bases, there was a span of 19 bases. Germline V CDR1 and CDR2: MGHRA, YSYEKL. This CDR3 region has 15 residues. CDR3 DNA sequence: TGCGCCAGCAGCCAAGGGGTCAGGGGTGGGATTTTCTACACCTTC. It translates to CASSQGVRGGIFYTF.

In nucleotides, the CDR3 is TGTGCCAGCAGTTATGGTCTCCTCGCGGGCGAGCAGTACTTC. This translates into CASSYGLLAGEQYF. The V gene is TRBV6-5, the J gene TRBJ2-7; the D gene is possibly TRBD2 (5 bases). The germline CDR1 and CDR2 sequences are MNHEY and SVGAGI. CDR3 size: 14 residues. V lost 3 bases and J 6 bases, leaving 15 bases between the germline ends.